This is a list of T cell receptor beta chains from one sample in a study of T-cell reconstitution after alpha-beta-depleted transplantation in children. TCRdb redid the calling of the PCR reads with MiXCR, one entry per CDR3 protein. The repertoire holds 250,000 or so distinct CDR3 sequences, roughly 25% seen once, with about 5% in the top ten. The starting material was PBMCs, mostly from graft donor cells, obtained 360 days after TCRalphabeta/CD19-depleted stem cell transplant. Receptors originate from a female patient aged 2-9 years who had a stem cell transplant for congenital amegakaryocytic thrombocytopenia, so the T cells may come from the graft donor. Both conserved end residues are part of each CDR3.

CASSLGQGQYF	TRBV12-3/TRBV12-4	TRBJ2-7
CASSQILGKRLEEKLFF	TRBV4-1	TRBJ1-4
CASSHRIDEQYF	TRBV27	TRBJ2-7
CASSLAARAGYTF	TRBV12-3/TRBV12-4	TRBJ1-2
CASSYPHREEQYF	TRBV6-6	TRBJ2-7
CASSFAGAPVKTEAFF	TRBV5-1	TRBJ1-1
CASSYGQFQETQYF	TRBV5-4	TRBJ2-5
CATTWDGNIQYF	TRBV7-9	TRBJ2-4
CASSLRDRDPYEQYF	TRBV4-3	TRBJ2-7
CASARALVPDTQYF	TRBV6-1	TRBJ2-3
CASSSGREYSNQPQHF	TRBV12-3/TRBV12-4	TRBJ1-5
CVSSLASLASTDTQYF	TRBV5-4	TRBJ2-3
CASSHKRDSNTEAFF	TRBV12-3/TRBV12-4	TRBJ1-1
CASSLLTDTQYF	TRBV7-9	TRBJ2-3
CASSLGLGGRAYNEQFF	TRBV11-3	TRBJ2-1
CASTIWTTTEGVVVGELFF	TRBV11-2	TRBJ2-2
CASSLVLAGGVQYF	TRBV7-2	TRBJ2-4
CAISPGQGAGEQFF	TRBV10-3	TRBJ2-1
CASSENGGLGIYEQYF	TRBV10-2	TRBJ2-7
CAISDAGQETQYF	TRBV10-3	TRBJ2-5
CASSTGGAQTDTQYF	TRBV5-4	TRBJ2-3
CASSQVQGIFPQHF	TRBV4-1	TRBJ1-5
CSATPTSGIAETQYF	TRBV20-1	TRBJ2-5
CASSLASGRPSYEQYF	TRBV27	TRBJ2-7
CASNDLPAGVTDTQYF	TRBV7-8	TRBJ2-3
CASSFYLNTEAFF	TRBV12-3/TRBV12-4	TRBJ1-1
CASSPAGDFNYGYTF	TRBV28	TRBJ1-2
CASSQFQTGVDIQYF	TRBV4-1	TRBJ2-4
CASSRSTQETQYF	TRBV18	TRBJ2-5
CASSLGRVTEAFF	TRBV12-3/TRBV12-4	TRBJ1-1